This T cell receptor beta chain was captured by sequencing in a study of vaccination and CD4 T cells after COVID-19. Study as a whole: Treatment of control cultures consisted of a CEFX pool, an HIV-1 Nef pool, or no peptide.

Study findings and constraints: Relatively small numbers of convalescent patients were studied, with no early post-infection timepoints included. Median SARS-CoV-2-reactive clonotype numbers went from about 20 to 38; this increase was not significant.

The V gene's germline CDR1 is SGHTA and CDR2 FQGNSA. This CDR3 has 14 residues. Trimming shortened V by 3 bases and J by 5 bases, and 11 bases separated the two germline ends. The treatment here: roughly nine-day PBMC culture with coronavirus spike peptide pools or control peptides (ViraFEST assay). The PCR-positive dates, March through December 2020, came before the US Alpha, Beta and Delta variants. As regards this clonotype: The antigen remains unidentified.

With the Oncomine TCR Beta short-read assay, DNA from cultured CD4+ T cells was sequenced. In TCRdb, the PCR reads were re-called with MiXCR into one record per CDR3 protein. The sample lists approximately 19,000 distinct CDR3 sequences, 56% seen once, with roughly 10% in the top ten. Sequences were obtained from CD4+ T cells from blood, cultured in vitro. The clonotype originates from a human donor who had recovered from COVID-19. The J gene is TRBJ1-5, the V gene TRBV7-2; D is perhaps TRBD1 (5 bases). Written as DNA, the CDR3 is TGTGCCAGCAGCTTGGGACGGCCAGATCAGCCCCAGCATTTT. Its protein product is CASSLGRPDQPQHF.